This T cell receptor (beta chain) was documented in a study of blood T cell repertoires in COVID-19. Study-level background: Sites in the United States, Italy and Spain provided acute and convalescent COVID-19 samples. T cells, B-cell-depleted T cells, or PBMCs provided the cDNA or gDNA that served as material.

Original data processing: It was from reference gene primer amplification that nucleated cell counts were estimated. Sequencing was performed with immunoSEQ multiplex PCR; in TCRdb, only in-frame clones are kept and a portion is missing. V, J and clone size are those of that table, while D and trimming were read from the DNA. The table lists roughly 190,000 clones, about four fifths of them singletons. Trimming stripped 4 bases from V and 5 bases from J, with 13 bases between. The CDR3 totals 15 residues. Germline V gives CDR1 SGHDT, CDR2 YYEEEE. This clone has only a few counts. The clonotype comes from a woman aged 40 to 50 with COVID-19, enrolled during active disease. Sequencing was carried out using peripheral blood. J is TRBJ1-6 and V is TRBV5-6; tentatively, D is TRBD1 (6 bases). The CDR3 is CASSRGHGDNSPLHF. CDR3 sequence (DNA): TGTGCCAGCAGCAGGGGACACGGCGATAATTCACCCCTCCACTTT.